Below, 3 T cell receptor beta chains from the same sample are listed, as sequenced in a study of CD8+CD57+ T cells in acquired aplastic anemia. Profiling of TCR beta VDJ combinations and CDR3 sequences used genomic DNA as template. In TCRdb, the reads were re-called with MiXCR into one record per CDR3 protein. Of around 170,000 distinct CDR3 sequences in the sample, 48% are singletons; the top ten hold 9.7%. Selection for sequencing was limited to patients who had shown CD8+CD57+ cell expansion by flow cytometry. Sequences were obtained from sorted CD4+, CD8+, or CD8+CD57+ T cells (not recorded which) from PBMCs. These receptor sequences come from a human donor with aplastic anemia.

The gene calls are TRBV20-1 and TRBJ1-5, with D tentatively TRBD1 (6 bases). CDR3 length: 17 residues. V was shortened by 2 bases and J by 2 bases, with 19 bases between the two germline ends. The germline V gene encodes CDR1 DFQATT and CDR2 SNEGSKA (reference sequence). Here the CDR3 DNA reads TGCAGTGCTAGACAGGACAGTGGAGAGATCGGCAATCAGCCCCAGCATTTT. This sequence encodes CSARQDSGEIGNQPQHF.

The rearrangement uses TRBV20-1 and TRBJ2-7; D call uncertain. The germline V and J ends were trimmed by 1 base and 3 bases, with 10 bases remaining between them. CDR1 is DFQATT and CDR2 is SNEGSKA in the germline V gene (reference sequence). The CDR3 contains 13 residues. The CDR3 reads CSARADHDYEQYF. DNA of the CDR3: TGCAGTGCTAGAGCGGATCACGACTACGAGCAGTACTTC.

This rearrangement joins TRBV20-1 to TRBJ1-1, with D maybe TRBD1 (5 bases). The V gene lost 6 bases and the J gene lost 1 base, with 15 bases spanning the gap. CDR3 length: 14 amino acids. Germline V gene lookup returns CDR1 DFQATT and CDR2 SNEGSKA (reference sequence). This CDR3 is CSAIRGSPNTEAFF. DNA of the CDR3: TGCAGTGCCATCCGGGGCTCACCGAACACTGAAGCTTTCTTT.